This TCR beta chain came from a study of identical twins (dated by TCRdb to about 2016). Study-wide context: TCR alpha and beta repertoires from monozygotic twins, unrelated adults of various ages and cord blood were deep-sequenced to test whether fetal clonotypes persist. To rule out contamination, replicate twin experiments were performed at different times with different library preparation protocols. General conclusions and limits of the study: Recombination models systematically underestimated out-of-frame TCR alpha sharing in monozygotic twins but agreed with sharing between unrelated individuals. Because the same donors could not be followed over many years, the conclusions relied on cross-sectional statistical analysis. Out-of-frame TCR alpha sequences shared between twins showed an excess of low generation-probability sequences compared with coincidental sharing between unrelated individuals. Abundant cord blood beta clonotypes had fewer insertions, young adult naive repertoires showed a similar but weaker trend, and memory repertoires showed no such trend. Zero-insertion analyses could be partly confounded by invariant T cells such as MAIT and iNKT, although diverse VJ usage argued against such confounding for most clonotypes. In beta out-of-frame sequences, excess twin sharing was weaker, because having fewer shared sequences lowered the signal-to-noise ratio.

Comments on this clonotype: It lacks a known antigen. The sample holds no much larger clone one base away, and base qualities are not on file.

Every donor was a healthy Caucasian. The twin cohort consisted of three pairs of female monozygotic twins, all aged roughly 18 to 29 years. Positive isolation kits from Invitrogen were used to isolate the CD4+ and CD8+ T cell populations. The junction carries 10 bases between V and J, which are trimmed by 5 bases and 6 bases respectively. The germline V gene yields MNHEY for CDR1 and SVGAGI for CDR2. From cysteine to phenylalanine, the CDR3 is 12 amino acids long. Left in the record is the CDR3 DNA by itself, 36 bases read in frame from the first base. The protocol used for the library was 5' RACE. Sequencing was carried out with an Illumina HiSeq 2000. A universal primer binding site was introduced by template switching, and a unique molecular identifier was present in the final cDNA, enabling accurate counting of TCR cDNA molecules. First-strand cDNA for TCR alpha and beta chains was synthesized from specific primers in the conserved constant-segment region. Each cDNA library was double barcoded, with a SMART-Mk sample barcode plus Illumina barcodes, to control for contamination. TruSeq adapter sequences and Illumina sample barcodes were added in two successive PCR steps. The Illumina HiSeq platform was used with custom primers to sequence TCR alpha and beta cDNA libraries. The authors' pipeline ran thus. MiGEC processed the raw reads to extract unique molecular identifiers, while MiXCR was used to determine the CDR3 positions. For each individual, recombination models were inferred using an EM algorithm with the repgenHMM and IGoR tools. The tcR package in R was used for shared clonotype analysis, with sharing normalized by the product of cloneset sizes. To study raw recombination free of thymic and clonal selection effects, out-of-frame nonproductive sequences were analyzed. Starting from the raw public reads, TCRdb applied fastp trimming at Q25, assembled clones with MiXCR and retained in-frame beta chains. Every CDR3 protein is listed once, alongside the most common genes and DNA of its rows. These V and J calls originate from TCRdb's pipeline instead of the authors' own analysis. The sample has 450,000 to 650,000 distinct CDR3 sequences on record, 13% to 15% of them singletons. The ten largest clones represent roughly 0.4% of the sample.

The same data also went into a second study, on yellow fever vaccine responses in identical twins. Drawing on the second study: According to the authors, the vaccine-induced T cell response in identical twins seemed to be partly convergent and partly specific to each individual. In identical twins, the study followed T cell clones that responded to the vaccine with precision.

The chain uses TRBV6-5 and TRBJ1-1; the D gene cannot be resolved reliably. Sequenced sample: CD4+ T cells sorted from blood. The sequence derives from a woman aged 18 to 35 in good health. The nucleotide sequence reads TGTGCCAGCAGTATAAAGGGAGCTGAAGCTTTCTTT. This is translated as CASSIKGAEAFF.